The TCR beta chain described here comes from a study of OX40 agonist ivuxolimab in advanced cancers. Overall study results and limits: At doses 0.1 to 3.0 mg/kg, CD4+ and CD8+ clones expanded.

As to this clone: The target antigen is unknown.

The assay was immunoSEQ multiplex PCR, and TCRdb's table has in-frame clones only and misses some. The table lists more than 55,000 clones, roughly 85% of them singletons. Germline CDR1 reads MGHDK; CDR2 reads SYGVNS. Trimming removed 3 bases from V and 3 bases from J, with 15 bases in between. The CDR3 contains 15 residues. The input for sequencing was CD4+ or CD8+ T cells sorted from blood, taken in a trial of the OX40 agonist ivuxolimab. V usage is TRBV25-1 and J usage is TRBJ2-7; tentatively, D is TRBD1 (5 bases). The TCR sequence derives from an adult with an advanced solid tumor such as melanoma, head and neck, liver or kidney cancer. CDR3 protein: CASSDSGSRDYEQYF. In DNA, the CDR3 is TGTGCCAGCAGTGATTCCGGCAGCAGGGACTACGAGCAGTACTTC.